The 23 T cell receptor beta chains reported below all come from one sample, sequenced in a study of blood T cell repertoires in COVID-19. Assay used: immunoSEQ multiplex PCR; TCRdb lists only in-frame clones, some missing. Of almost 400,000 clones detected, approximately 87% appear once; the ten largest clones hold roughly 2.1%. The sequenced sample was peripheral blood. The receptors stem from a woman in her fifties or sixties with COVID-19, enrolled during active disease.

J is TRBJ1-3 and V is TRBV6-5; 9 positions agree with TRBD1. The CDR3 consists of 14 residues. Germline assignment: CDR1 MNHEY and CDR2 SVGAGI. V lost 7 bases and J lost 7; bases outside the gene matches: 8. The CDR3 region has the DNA TGTGCCAGCAAGGCGGACAGGGGAGAGAACACCATATATTTT. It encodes CASKADRGENTIYF.

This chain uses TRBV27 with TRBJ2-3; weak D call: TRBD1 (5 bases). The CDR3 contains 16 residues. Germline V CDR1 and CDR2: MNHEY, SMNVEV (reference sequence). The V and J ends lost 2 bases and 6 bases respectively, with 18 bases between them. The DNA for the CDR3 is TGTGCCAGCAGTTTAAGGGGAAGGGGTACACGCGATACGCAGTATTTT. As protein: CASSLRGRGTRDTQYF.

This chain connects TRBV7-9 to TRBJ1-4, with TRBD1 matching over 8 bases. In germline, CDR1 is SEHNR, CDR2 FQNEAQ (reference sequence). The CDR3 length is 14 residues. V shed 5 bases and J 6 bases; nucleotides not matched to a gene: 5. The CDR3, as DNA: TGTGCCAGCAGCCGGACAGGGAATTATGAAAAACTGTTTTTT. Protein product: CASSRTGNYEKLFF.

In DNA, the CDR3 is TGTGCCAGCTCACCAGTTACAGCAGAAGCTTTCTTT. Amino acid sequence: CASSPVTAEAFF. The chain employs TRBV18 and TRBJ1-1, with D uncertain. Trimming cost V 2 bases and J 8 bases, with 9 bases left between them. CDR1 and CDR2 from the germline V gene are KGHSH and LQKENI. This CDR3 spans 12 amino acids.

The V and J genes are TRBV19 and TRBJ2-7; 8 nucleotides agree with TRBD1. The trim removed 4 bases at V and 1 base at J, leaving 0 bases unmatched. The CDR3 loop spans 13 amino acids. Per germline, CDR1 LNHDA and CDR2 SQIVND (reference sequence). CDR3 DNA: TGTGCCAGTAGTAGGACAGGGTCCTACGAGCAGTACTTC. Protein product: CASSRTGSYEQYF.

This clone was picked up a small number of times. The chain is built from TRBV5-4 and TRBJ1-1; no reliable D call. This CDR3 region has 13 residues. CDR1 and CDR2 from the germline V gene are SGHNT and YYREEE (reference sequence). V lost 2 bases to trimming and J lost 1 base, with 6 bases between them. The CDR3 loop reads CASSLGRNTEAFF. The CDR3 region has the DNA TGTGCCAGCAGCTTAGGGAGGAACACTGAAGCTTTCTTT.

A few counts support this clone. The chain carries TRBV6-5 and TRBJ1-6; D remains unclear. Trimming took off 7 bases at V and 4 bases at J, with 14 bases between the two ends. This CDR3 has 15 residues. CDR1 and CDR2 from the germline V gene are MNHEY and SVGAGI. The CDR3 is CASTAEGGYNSPLHF. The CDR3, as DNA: TGTGCCAGCACCGCGGAGGGAGGATATAATTCACCCCTCCACTTT.

The DNA for the CDR3 is TGCGCCAGCAGTCCTGACAGCTACTATGGCTACACCTTC. Encoded protein: CASSPDSYYGYTF. The chain links TRBV4-1 to TRBJ1-2, with D possibly TRBD1 on 5 matching bases. CDR1 is MGHRA and CDR2 is YSYEKL in the germline V gene. V lost 6 bases, J lost 3 bases, and 11 bases lay in between. The CDR3 contains 13 residues.

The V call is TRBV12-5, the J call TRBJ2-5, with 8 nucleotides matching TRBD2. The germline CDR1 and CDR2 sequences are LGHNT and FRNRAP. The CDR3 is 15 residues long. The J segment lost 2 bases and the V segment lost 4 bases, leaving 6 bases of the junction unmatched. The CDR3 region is CASGSPRGGQETQYF. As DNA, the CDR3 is TGTGCTAGTGGTTCGCCCCGGGGGGGACAAGAGACCCAGTACTTC.

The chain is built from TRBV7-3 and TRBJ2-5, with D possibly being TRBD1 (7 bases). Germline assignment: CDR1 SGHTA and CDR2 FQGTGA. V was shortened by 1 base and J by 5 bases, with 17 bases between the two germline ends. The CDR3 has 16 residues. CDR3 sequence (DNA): TGTGCCAGCAGCTTAAGCCGGGACCCAGGGGGGGAGACCCAGTACTTC. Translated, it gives CASSLSRDPGGETQYF.

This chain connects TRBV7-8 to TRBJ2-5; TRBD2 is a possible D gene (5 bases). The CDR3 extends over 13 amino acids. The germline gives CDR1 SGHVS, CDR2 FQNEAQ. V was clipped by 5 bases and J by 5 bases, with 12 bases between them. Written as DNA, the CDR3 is TGTGCCAGCAGCCCTGGACTTGGCGAGACCCAGTACTTC. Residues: CASSPGLGETQYF.

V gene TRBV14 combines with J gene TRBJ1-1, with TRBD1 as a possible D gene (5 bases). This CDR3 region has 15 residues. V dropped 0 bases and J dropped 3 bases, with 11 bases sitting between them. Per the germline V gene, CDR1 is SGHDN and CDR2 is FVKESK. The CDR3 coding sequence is TGTGCCAGCAGCCAAGATCTTCCAGGGTACACTGAAGCTTTCTTT. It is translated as CASSQDLPGYTEAFF. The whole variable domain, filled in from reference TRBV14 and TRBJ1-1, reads EAGVTQFPSHSVIEKGQTVTLRCDPISGHDNLYWYRRVMGKEIKFLLHFVKESKQDESGMPNNRFLAERTGGTYSTLKVQPAELEDSGVYFCASSQDLPGYTEAFFGQGTRLTVV.

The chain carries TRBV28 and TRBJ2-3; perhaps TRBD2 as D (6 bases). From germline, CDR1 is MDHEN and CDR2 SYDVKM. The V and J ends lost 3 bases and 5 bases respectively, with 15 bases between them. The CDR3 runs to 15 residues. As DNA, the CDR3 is TGTGCCAGCAGTTTGGAGGGACTGCCTCGAGATACGCAGTATTTT. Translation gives CASSLEGLPRDTQYF.

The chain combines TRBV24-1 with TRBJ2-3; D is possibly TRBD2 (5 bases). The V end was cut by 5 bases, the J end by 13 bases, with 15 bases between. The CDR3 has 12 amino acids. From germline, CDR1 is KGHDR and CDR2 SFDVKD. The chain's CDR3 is CATSAHPGYEYF. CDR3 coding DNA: TGTGCCACCAGTGCCCACCCGGGGTACGAGTATTTT.

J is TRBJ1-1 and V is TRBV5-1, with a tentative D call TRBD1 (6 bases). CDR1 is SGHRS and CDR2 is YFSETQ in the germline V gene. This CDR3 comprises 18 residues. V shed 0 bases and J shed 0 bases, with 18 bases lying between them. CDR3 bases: TGCGCCAGCAGCTTGGATCAGGGGCGAGAGGGAATGAACACTGAAGCTTTCTTT. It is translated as CASSLDQGREGMNTEAFF.

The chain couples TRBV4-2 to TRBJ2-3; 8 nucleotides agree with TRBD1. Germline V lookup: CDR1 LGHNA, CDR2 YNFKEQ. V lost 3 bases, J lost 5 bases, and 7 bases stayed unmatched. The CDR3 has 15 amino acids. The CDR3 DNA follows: TGTGCCAGCAGCCAGACAGGGGCGCCTATAGATACGCAGTATTTT. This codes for CASSQTGAPIDTQYF.

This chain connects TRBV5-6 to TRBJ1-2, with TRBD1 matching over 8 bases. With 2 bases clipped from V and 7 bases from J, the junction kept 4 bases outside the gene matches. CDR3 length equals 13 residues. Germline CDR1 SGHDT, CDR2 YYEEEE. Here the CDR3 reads CASSFQGASGYTF. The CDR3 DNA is TGTGCCAGCAGCTTTCAGGGGGCGTCTGGCTACACCTTC.

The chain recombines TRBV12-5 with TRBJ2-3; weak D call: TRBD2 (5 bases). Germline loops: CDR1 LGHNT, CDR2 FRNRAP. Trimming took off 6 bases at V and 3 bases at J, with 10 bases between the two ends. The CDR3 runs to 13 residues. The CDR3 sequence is CASGTLATDTQYF. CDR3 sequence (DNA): TGTGCTAGTGGGACGCTAGCAACAGATACGCAGTATTTT.

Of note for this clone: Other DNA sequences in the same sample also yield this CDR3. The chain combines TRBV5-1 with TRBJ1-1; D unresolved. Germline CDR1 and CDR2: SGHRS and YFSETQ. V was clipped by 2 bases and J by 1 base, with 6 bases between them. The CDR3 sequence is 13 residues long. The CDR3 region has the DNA TGCGCCAGCAGCTTTACTACGAACACTGAAGCTTTCTTT. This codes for CASSFTTNTEAFF.

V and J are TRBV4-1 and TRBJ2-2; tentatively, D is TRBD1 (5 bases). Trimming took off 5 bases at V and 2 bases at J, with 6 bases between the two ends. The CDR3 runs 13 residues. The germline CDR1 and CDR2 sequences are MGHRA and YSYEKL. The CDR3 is CASSGHNTGELFF. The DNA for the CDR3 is TGCGCCAGCAGCGGACATAACACCGGGGAGCTGTTTTTT.

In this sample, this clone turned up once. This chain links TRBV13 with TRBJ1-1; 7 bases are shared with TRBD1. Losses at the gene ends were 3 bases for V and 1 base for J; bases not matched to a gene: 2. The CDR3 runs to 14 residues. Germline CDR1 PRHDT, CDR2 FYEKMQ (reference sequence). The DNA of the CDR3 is TGTGCCAGCAGCTTGACAGGGACGAACACTGAAGCTTTCTTT. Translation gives CASSLTGTNTEAFF.

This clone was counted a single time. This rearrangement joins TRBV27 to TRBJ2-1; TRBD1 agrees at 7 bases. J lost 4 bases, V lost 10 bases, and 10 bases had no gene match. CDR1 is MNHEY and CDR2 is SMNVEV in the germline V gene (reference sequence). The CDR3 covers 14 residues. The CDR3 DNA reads TGTGCCACCAGCCGACAGGGTTTATACAATGAGCAGTTCTTC. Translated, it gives CATSRQGLYNEQFF.

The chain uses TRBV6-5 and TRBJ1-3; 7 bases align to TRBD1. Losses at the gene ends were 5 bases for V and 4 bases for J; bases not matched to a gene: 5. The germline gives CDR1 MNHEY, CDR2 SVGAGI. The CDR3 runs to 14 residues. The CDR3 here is CASSRPGQGNTIYF. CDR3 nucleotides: TGTGCCAGCAGTAGACCGGGACAGGGAAACACCATATATTTT.